This TCR beta chain was sequenced for a study of control samples from healthy donors and cancer patients. The trim removed 5 bases at V and 5 bases at J, leaving 4 bases unmatched. The CDR3 extends over 13 amino acids. Germline V gene lookup returns CDR1 MGHDK and CDR2 SYGVNS. Here immunoSEQ multiplex PCR was the method, and the copy in TCRdb shows in-frame clones only, minus some. Here the sample spans about 26,000 clones, around 83% being singletons. The sequence came from a man in his sixties with colorectal cancer. The specimen was PBMCs. The V call is TRBV25-1, the J call TRBJ1-2, with 8 bases fitting TRBD1. CDR3 sequence (DNA): TGTGCCAGCAGTTGGCAGGGGGCATATGGCTACACCTTC. Protein product: CASSWQGAYGYTF.